This TCR beta chain came from a study of response to subunit inactivated influenza vaccine. This clonotype was counted ten times or more. Antigen unknown. In germline, CDR1 is MNHEY, CDR2 SMNVEV (reference sequence). CDR3 size: 13 residues. The V gene end was trimmed by 5 bases and the J gene end by 3 bases; junction bases not matched to a gene: 3. Study observations and caveats: Researchers suggested that each seasonal influenza vaccination recruits few new T cells.

TCRdb called the RT-PCR reads again in MiXCR, with one record for every CDR3 protein. The sample has around 250,000 distinct CDR3 sequences, 12% seen once. The chain has TRBV27 and TRBJ2-7; 8 positions agree with TRBD1. The material was non-naive T cells sorted from PBMCs, obtained less than 15 days before vaccination. This receptor was identified in a man aged 45-65 years who received an inactivated influenza vaccine. DNA of the CDR3: TGTGCCAGCAGTGCCGGGACAGGCTACGAGCAGTACTTC. Its translation is CASSAGTGYEQYF.